This TCR beta chain was identified in a study of CD8+CD57+ T cells in acquired aplastic anemia. Whole-study results and caveats: Patients and controls shared approximately 28 CD8+ CDR3 sequences.

Losses at the gene ends were 7 bases for V and 4 bases for J; bases not matched to a gene: 9. Germline values: CDR1 SQVTM, CDR2 ANQGSEA. CDR3 length equals 13 residues. Comment on this clonotype: Its target is unknown.

Genomic DNA, the template, was used for profiling of the TCR beta VDJ and CDR3. MiXCR, applied by TCRdb to the reads, yields one record per CDR3 protein. In the table there are about 160,000 distinct CDR3 sequences, 40% to 50% of which are singletons. Patients selected for sequencing had displayed CD8+CD57+ cell expansion by flow cytometry. Patients had not yet gotten any therapy when their blood was taken for sampling. The chain couples TRBV29-1 to TRBJ2-7; TRBD2 matches at 8 bases. Sequenced material: sorted CD4+, CD8+, or CD8+CD57+ T cells (not recorded which) from PBMCs. The origin of this receptor is a human donor with aplastic anemia. The CDR3 coding sequence is TGCAGCGCCCATTCTAGCGGGTCGTACGAGCAGTACTTC. It encodes CSAHSSGSYEQYF.